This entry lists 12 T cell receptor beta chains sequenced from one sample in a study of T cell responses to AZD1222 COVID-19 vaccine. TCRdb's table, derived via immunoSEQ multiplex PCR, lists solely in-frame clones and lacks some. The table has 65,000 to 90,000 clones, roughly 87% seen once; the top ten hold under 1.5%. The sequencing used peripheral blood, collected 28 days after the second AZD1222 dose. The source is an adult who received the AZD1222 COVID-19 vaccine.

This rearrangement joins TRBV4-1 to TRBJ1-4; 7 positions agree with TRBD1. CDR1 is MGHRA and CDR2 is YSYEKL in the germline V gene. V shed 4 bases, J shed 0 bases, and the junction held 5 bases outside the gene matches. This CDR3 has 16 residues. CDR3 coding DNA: TGCGCCAGCAGCCCACAACAGGGGTCAACTAATGAAAAACTGTTTTTT. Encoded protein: CASSPQQGSTNEKLFF.

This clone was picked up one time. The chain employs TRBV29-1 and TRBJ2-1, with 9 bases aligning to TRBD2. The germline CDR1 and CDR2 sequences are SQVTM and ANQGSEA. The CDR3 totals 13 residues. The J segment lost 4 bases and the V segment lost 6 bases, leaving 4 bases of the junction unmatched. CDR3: CSVQTSGYNEQFF. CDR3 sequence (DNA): TGCAGCGTGCAGACTAGCGGATACAATGAGCAGTTCTTC.

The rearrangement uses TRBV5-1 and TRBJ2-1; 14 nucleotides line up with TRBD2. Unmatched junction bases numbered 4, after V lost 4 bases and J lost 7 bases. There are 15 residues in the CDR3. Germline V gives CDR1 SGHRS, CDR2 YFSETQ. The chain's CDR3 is CASSRGLAGVNEQFF. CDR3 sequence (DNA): TGCGCCAGCAGCAGGGGACTAGCGGGAGTGAATGAGCAGTTCTTC.

CDR3 loop: CASGRGRLSGANVLTF. CDR3 nucleotides: TGTGCCAGTGGGCGAGGGCGCCTCTCTGGGGCCAACGTCCTGACTTTC. V and J are TRBV9 and TRBJ2-6, with D tentatively TRBD2 (5 bases). The CDR3 covers 16 residues. Germline loops: CDR1 SGDLS, CDR2 YYNGEE. Trimming left V 8 bases short and J 0 bases short, with 15 bases between. Looking up the rest from reference TRBV9 and TRBJ2-6 gives the full variable domain: DSGVTQTPKHLITATGQRVTLRCSPRSGDLSVYWYQQSLDQGLQFLIQYYNGEERAKGNILERFSAQQFPDLHSELNLSSLELGDSALYFCASGRGRLSGANVLTFGAGSRLTVL.

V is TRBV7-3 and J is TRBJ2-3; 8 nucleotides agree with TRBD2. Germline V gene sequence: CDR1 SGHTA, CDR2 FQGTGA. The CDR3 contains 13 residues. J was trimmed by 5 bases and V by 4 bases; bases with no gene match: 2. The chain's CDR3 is CASSSTSVDTQYF. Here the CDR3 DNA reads TGTGCCAGCAGCTCGACTAGCGTAGATACGCAGTATTTT.

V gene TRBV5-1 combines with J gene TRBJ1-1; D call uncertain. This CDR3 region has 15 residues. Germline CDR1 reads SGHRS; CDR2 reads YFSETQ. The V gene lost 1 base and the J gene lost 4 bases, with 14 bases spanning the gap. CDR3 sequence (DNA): TGCGCCAGCAGCTTGTCTGCAGAGAAGGCCACTGAAGCTTTCTTT. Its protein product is CASSLSAEKATEAFF.

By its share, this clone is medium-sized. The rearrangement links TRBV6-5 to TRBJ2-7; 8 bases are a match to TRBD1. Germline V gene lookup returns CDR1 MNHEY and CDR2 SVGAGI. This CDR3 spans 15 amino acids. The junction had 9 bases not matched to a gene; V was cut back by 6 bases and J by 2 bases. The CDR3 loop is CASSSTGQGTYEQYF. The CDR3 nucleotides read TGTGCCAGCAGCTCCACCGGACAGGGTACCTACGAGCAGTACTTC.

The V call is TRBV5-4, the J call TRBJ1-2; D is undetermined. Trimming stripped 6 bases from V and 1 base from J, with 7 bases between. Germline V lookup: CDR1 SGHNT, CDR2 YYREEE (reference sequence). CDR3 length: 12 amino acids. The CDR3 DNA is TGTGCCAGCACCAGGCTTAACTATGGCTACACCTTC. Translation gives CASTRLNYGYTF.

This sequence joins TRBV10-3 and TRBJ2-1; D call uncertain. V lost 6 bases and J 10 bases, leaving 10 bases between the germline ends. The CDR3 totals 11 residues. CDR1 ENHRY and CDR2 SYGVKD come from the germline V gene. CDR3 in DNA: TGTGCCATCAGGGGTTTGGGGGAGCAGTTCTTC. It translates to CAIRGLGEQFF.

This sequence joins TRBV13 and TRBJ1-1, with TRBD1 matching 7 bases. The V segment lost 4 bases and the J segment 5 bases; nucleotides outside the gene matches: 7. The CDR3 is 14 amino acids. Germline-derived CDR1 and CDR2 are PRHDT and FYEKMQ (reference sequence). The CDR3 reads CASSSTQGVTEAFF. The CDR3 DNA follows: TGTGCCAGCAGCTCAACGCAGGGGGTGACTGAAGCTTTCTTT. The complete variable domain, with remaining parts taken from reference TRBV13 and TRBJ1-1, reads AAGVIQSPRHLIKEKRETATLKCYPIPRHDTVYWYQQGPGQDPQFLISFYEKMQSDKGSIPDRFSAQQFSDYHSELNMSSLELGDSALYFCASSSTQGVTEAFFGQGTRLTVV.

CDR3 sequence reads: CSASTDTQYF. The CDR3 nucleotides read TGCAGTGCTAGCACAGATACGCAGTATTTT. This chain links TRBV20-1 with TRBJ2-3; unclear D gene. From germline, CDR1 is DFQATT and CDR2 SNEGSKA (reference sequence). CDR3 length: 10 amino acids. V gave up 3 bases and J gave up 2 bases, with 0 bases separating them.

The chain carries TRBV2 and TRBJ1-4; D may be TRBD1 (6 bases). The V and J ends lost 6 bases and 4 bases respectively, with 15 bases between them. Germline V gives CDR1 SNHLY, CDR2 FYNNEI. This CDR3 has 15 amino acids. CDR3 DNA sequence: TGTGCCAGCAGCGGAGGGGGTACGATTAATGAAAAACTGTTTTTT. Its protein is CASSGGGTINEKLFF.